The clone carrying this T cell receptor (beta chain) was recorded a few times. The target antigen is unknown. Treatment denoted: approximately 9-day PBMC culture with coronavirus spike peptide pools or control peptides (ViraFEST assay). Peptide-pool expansion of antigen-specific T cells preceded TCR sequencing in ViraFEST. Having spent 10 days in culture, CD4+ T cells were then isolated by negative selection. CDR3 length equals 12 residues. Trimming cost V 7 bases and J 8 bases, with 14 bases left between them. The germline gives CDR1 SEHNR, CDR2 FQNEAQ (reference sequence). The Oncomine TCR Beta short-read assay was applied to DNA of cultured CD4+ T cells. Using its own MiXCR run on the PCR reads, TCRdb lists one record per CDR3 protein. Among under 20,000 distinct CDR3 sequences listed, more than 40% were seen once. The record originates from a study of vaccination and CD4 T cells after COVID-19. Across the study: The convalescents, six males and four females, included two who were Hispanic.

Study conclusions and caveats: The appearance of a median about 90% of reactive clones in convalescent patients occurred only post-vaccination.

The chain joins TRBV7-9 to TRBJ1-2; D call uncertain. Specimen: CD4+ T cells from blood, cultured in vitro, collected before SARS-CoV-2 vaccination. This clonotype was sampled from a human donor who had recovered from COVID-19. The CDR3 bases are TGTGCCAGCATAGACACGGTCTACGGCTACACCTTC. It yields the protein CASIDTVYGYTF.